This record concerns one T cell receptor beta chain sequence. The data derive from a study of blood T cell repertoires in COVID-19. The CDR3 length is 18 residues. The assay was immunoSEQ multiplex PCR, and TCRdb's table has in-frame clones only and misses some. The profile shows 200,000 to 250,000 clones, 90% of them singletons. Sequencing input: PBMCs or T cells enriched from blood (not recorded which). The rearrangement links TRBV12-2 to TRBJ1-6. TRBV12-2 is flagged as a pseudogene. This clonotype originated in a man aged 25 to 40 who had been exposed to COVID-19. In nucleotides, the CDR3 is TGTGCAAGTCGCTTAGAAGCCTTGGGCTTCGGGGGACGTTCACCCCTCCACTTT. Residues: CASRLEALGFGGRSPLHF.